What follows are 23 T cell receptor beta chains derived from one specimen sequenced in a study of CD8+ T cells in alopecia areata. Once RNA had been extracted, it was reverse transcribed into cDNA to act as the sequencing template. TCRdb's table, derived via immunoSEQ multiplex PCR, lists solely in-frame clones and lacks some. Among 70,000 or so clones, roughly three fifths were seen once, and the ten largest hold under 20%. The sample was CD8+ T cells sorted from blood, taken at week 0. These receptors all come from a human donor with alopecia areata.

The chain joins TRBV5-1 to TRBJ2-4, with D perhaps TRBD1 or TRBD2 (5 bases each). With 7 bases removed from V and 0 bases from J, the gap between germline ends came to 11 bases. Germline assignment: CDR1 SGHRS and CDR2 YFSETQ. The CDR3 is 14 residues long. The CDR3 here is CASGRGPAKNIQYF. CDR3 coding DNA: TGCGCCAGCGGACGGGGCCCAGCCAAAAACATTCAGTACTTC.

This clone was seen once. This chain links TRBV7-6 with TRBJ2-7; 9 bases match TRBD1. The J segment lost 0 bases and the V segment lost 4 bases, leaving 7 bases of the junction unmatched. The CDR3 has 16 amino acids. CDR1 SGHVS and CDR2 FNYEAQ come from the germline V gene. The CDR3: CASSSGTGPSSYEQYF. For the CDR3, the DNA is TGTGCCAGCAGCTCCGGGACAGGGCCGAGCTCCTACGAGCAGTACTTC.

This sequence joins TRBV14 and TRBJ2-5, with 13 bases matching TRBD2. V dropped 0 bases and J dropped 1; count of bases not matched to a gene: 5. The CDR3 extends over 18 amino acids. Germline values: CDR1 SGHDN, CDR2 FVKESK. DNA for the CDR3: TGTGCCAGCAGCCAAGAGACTAGCGGGGGGATTCGCCAAGAGACCCAGTACTTC. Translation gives CASSQETSGGIRQETQYF.

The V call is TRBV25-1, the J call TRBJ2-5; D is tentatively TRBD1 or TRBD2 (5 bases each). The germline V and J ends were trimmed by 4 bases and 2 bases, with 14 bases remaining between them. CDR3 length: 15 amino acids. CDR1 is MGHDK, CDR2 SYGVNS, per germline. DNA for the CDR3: TGTGCCAGCAGTGGCAGGGACGTGGGTCAAGAGACCCAGTACTTC. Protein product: CASSGRDVGQETQYF.

The CDR3, as DNA: TGTGCCGCGGGGGAGGCTAGCAATCAGCCCCAGCATTTT. It specifies CAAGEASNQPQHF. The chain uses TRBV27 and TRBJ1-5, with D possibly TRBD1 on 5 matching bases. Trimming shortened V by 11 bases and J by 0 bases, and 11 bases separated the two germline ends. The CDR3 consists of 13 residues. From germline, CDR1 is MNHEY and CDR2 SMNVEV (reference sequence).

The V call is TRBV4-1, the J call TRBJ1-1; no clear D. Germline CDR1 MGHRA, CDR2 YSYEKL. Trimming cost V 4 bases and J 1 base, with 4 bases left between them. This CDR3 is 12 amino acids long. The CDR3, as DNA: TGCGCCAGCAGCCGTGGGAACACTGAAGCTTTCTTT. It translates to CASSRGNTEAFF.

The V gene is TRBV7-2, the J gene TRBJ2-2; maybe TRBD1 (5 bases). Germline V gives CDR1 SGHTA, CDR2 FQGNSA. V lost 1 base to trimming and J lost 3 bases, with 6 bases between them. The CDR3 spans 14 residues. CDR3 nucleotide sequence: TGTGCCAGCAGCTTAGGGGGCTACACCGGGGAGCTGTTTTTT. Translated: CASSLGGYTGELFF. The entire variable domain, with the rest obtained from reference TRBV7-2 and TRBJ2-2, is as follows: GAGVSQSPSNKVTEKGKDVELRCDPISGHTALYWYRQSLGQGLEFLIYFQGNSAPDKSGLPSDRFSAERTGGSVSTLTIQRTQQEDSAVYLCASSLGGYTGELFFGEGSRLTVL.

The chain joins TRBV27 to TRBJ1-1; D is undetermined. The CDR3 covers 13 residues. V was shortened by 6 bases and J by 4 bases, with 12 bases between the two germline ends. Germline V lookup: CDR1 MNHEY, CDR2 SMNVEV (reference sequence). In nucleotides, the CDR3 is TGTGCCAGCAGGGCGCTAGGTGGCACTGAAGCTTTCTTT. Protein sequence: CASRALGGTEAFF.

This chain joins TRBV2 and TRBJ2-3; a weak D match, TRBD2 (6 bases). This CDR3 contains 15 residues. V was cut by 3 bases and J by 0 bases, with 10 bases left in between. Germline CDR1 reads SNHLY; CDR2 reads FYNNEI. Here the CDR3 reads CASSEDGGSTDTQYF. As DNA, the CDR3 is TGTGCCAGCAGTGAGGACGGAGGGAGCACAGATACGCAGTATTTT.

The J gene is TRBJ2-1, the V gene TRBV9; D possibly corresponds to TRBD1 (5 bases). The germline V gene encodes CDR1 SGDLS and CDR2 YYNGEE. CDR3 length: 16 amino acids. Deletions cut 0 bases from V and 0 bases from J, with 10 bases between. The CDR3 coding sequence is TGTGCCAGCAGCGTAGATCAAGGGGTCTCCTACAATGAGCAGTTCTTC. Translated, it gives CASSVDQGVSYNEQFF.

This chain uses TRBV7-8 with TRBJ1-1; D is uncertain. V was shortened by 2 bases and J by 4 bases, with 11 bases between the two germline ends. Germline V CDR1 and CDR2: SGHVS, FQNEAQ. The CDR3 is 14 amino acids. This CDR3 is CASSLPVTGTEAFF. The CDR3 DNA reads TGTGCCAGCAGCTTACCGGTCACGGGCACTGAAGCTTTCTTT. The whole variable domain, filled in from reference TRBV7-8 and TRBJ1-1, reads GAGVSQSPRYKVAKRGQDVALRCDPISGHVSLFWYQQALGQGPEFLTYFQNEAQLDKSGLPSDRFFAERPEGSVSTLKIQRTQQEDSAVYLCASSLPVTGTEAFFGQGTRLTVV.

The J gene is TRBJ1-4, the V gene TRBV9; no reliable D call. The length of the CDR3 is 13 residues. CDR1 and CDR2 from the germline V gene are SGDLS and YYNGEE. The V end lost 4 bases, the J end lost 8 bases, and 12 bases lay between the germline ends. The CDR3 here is CASSISSGEKLFF. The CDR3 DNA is TGTGCCAGCAGCATTTCATCAGGCGAAAAACTGTTTTTT.

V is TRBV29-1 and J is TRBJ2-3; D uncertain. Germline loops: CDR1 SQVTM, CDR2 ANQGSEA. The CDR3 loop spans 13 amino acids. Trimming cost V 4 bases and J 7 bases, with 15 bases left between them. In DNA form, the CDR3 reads TGCAGCGTTGTGGTCCAGGATAGGAATACGCAGTATTTT. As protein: CSVVVQDRNTQYF.

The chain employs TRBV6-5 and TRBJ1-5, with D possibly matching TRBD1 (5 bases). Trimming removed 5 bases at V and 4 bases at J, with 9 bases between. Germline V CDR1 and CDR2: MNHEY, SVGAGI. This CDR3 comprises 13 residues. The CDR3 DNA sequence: TGTGCCAGCAGTCCCGGGGGAAATCAGCCCCAGCATTTT. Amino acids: CASSPGGNQPQHF.

Written as DNA, the CDR3 is TGTGCCAGCAGCTGGGGGCGGAACGAGCAGTACTTC. Its translation is CASSWGRNEQYF. The chain carries TRBV7-9 and TRBJ2-7; a weak D match, TRBD1 (6 bases). The CDR3 sequence is 12 residues long. Germline values: CDR1 SEHNR, CDR2 FQNEAQ (reference sequence). Trimming stripped 4 bases from V and 5 bases from J, with 9 bases between.

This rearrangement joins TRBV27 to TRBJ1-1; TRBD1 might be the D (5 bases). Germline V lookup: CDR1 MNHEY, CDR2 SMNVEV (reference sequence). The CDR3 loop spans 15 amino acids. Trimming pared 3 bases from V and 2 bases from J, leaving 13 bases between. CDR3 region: CASSLGWGINTEAFF. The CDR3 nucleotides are TGTGCCAGCAGTTTGGGGTGGGGGATAAACACTGAAGCTTTCTTT.

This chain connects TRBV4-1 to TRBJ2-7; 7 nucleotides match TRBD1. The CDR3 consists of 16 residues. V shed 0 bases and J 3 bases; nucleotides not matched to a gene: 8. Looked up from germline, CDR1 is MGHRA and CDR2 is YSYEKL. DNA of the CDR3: TGCGCCAGCAGCCAAGATTGGGCAGGGGGTAGCTACGAGCAGTACTTC. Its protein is CASSQDWAGGSYEQYF.

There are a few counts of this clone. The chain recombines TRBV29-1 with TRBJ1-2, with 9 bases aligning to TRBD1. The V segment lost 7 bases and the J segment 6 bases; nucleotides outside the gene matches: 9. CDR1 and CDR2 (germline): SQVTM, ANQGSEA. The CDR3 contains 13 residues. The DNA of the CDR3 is TGCAGCGGGCAAAGGACAGGGGTTGATGGCTACACCTTC. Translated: CSGQRTGVDGYTF. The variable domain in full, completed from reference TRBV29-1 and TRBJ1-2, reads SAVISQKPSRDICQRGTSLTIQCQVDSQVTMMFWYRQQPGQSLTLIATANQGSEATYESGFVIDKFPISRPNLTFSTLTVSNMSPEDSSIYLCSGQRTGVDGYTFGSGTRLTVV.

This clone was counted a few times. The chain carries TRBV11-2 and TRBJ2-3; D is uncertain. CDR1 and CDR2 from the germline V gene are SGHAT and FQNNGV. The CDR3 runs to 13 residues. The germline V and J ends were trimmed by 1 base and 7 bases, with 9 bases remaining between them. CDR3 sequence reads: CASSLGGAHTQYF. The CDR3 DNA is TGTGCCAGCAGCTTAGGAGGAGCCCATACGCAGTATTTT.

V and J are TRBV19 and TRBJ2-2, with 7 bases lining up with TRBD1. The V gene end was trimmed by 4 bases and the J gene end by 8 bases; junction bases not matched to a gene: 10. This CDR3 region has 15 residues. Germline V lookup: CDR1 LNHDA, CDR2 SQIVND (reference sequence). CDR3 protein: CASSNDRALFGELFF. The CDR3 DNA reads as TGTGCCAGTAGTAACGACAGGGCCTTGTTTGGGGAGCTGTTTTTT.

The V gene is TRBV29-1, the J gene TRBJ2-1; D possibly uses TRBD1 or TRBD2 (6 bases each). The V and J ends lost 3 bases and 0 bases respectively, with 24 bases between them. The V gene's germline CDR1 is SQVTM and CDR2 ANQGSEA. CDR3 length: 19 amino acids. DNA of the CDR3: TGCAGCGTTGATGGCTGGGACGGGGGCCCTGGGAGCTCCTACAATGAGCAGTTCTTC. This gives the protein CSVDGWDGGPGSSYNEQFF.

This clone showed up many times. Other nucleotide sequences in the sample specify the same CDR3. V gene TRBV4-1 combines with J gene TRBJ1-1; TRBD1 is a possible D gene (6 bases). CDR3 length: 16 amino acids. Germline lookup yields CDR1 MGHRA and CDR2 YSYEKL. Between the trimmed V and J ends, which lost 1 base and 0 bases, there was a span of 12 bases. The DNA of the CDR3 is TGCGCCAGCAGCCAAGGACCAGGGGCCTTGAACACTGAAGCTTTCTTT. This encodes CASSQGPGALNTEAFF.

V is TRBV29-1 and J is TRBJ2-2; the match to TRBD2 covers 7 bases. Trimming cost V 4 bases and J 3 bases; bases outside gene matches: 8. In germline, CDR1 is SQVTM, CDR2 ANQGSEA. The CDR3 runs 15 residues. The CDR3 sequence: CSVATRLADTGELFF. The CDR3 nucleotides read TGCAGCGTTGCAACAAGGCTAGCGGACACCGGGGAGCTGTTTTTT.